This TCR beta chain was sequenced during a study of CD8 T cells in ankylosing spondylitis (dated by TCRdb to 2017 to 2019). For context, the study as a whole: The study set out to find disease-linked TCR variants by profiling T cell receptor beta repertoires in ankylosing spondylitis patients and healthy donors. The full study cohort comprised some 27 ankylosing spondylitis patients and 85 to 120 healthy donors. Peripheral blood was sampled, and synovial fluid was additionally collected from ankylosing spondylitis patients.

A word on this clonotype: What this receptor recognizes is not known. Base qualities are not at hand, and no much larger clone is one base apart.

For sequencing, an Illumina HiSeq 2500 was employed. Quantitative 5'-RACE with molecular barcodes was the method used to prepare the TCR beta libraries. Concerning the study's data processing: To identify disease-linked TCR variants, a new computational method was used, one built on a probabilistic model of VDJ rearrangement. TCRdb cleaned the public reads at Q25 with fastp, built clones with MiXCR and kept in-frame beta chains. For every CDR3 protein sequence, its rows merge into one entry that carries the most common genes and DNA. The V and J calls shown here were made by TCRdb, not taken from the authors' results. This sample lists roughly 90,000 distinct CDR3 sequences; 8% to 10% were detected once. In total, the top ten clones hold nearly 10% of the sample. The paper as a whole reports these results and caveats: Significant enrichment of the disease-linked clones was reported in matched synovial fluid samples from ankylosing spondylitis patients. In peripheral blood, the disease-linked clones were found at relatively low frequencies and had a CD8+ phenotype. A TCR beta motif of about eight highly homologous amino acid variants appeared characteristic of blood from ankylosing spondylitis patients. Some motif variants had previously been reported in the synovial fluid and blood of reactive arthritis patients, which suggests shared mechanisms of disease initiation.

The germline V gene yields SGHDN for CDR1 and FVKESK for CDR2. V loses 7 bases of germline sequence and J loses 6 bases, and the interval between the two ends is 21 bases. The CDR3 runs 15 residues from the cysteine to the phenylalanine. Only the CDR3 region is kept as DNA, spanning 45 bases read in frame from base 1. The chain links TRBV14 with TRBJ1-1; too little of a D gene remains to name it. Specimen: blood, either unsorted or a sorted T cell fraction (not recorded which). The clonotype comes from a male donor with ankylosing spondylitis or in good health (not recorded which). In nucleotide form, the sequence is TGTGCCAGCACCGAGGTGGGTCTGGGTTTTGCTGAAGCTTTCTTT. The translation is CASTEVGLGFAEAFF.